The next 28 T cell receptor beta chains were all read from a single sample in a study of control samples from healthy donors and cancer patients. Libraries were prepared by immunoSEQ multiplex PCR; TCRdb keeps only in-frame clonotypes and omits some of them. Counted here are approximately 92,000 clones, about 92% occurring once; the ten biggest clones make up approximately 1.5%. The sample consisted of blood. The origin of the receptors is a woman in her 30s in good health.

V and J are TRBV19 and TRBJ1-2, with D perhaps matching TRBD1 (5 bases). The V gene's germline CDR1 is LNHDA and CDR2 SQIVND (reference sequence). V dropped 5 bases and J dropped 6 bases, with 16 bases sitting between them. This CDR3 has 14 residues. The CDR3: CASSPAIRGDGYTF. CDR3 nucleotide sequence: TGTGCCAGTAGTCCGGCCATTAGGGGCGATGGCTACACCTTC.

The CDR3 sequence: CASSSSTTGGQPQHF. Here the CDR3 DNA reads TGTGCCAGCAGTTCATCCACTACAGGGGGTCAGCCCCAGCATTTT. V usage is TRBV6-5 and J usage is TRBJ1-5, with 8 bases matching TRBD1. V shed 4 bases, J shed 6 bases, and the junction held 8 bases outside the gene matches. The CDR3 extends over 15 amino acids. Germline CDR1 and CDR2: MNHEY and SVGAGI.

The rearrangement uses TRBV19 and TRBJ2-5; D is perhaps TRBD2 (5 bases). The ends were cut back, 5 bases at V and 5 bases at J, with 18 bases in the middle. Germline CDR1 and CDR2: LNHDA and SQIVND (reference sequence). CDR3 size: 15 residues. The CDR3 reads CASSAQTRPGETQYF. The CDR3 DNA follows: TGTGCCAGTAGTGCCCAGACAAGGCCGGGGGAGACCCAGTACTTC.

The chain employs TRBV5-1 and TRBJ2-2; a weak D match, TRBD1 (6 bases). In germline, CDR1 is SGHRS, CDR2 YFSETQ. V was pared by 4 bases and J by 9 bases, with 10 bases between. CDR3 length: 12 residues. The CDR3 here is CASSPGQRELFF. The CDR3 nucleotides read TGCGCCAGCAGCCCCGGACAGCGGGAGCTGTTTTTT. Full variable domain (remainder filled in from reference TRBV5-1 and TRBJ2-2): KAGVTQTPRYLIKTRGQQVTLSCSPISGHRSVSWYQQTPGQGLQFLFEYFSETQRNKGNFPGRFSGRQFSNSRSEMNVSTLELGDSALYLCASSPGQRELFFGEGSRLTVL.

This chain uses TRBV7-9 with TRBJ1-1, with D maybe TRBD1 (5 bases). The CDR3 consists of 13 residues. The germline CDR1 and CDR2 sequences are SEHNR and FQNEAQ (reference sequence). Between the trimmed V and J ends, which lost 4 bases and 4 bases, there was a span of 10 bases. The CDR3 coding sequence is TGTGCCAGCAGCTCGGGACTGCTCACTGAAGCTTTCTTT. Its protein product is CASSSGLLTEAFF.

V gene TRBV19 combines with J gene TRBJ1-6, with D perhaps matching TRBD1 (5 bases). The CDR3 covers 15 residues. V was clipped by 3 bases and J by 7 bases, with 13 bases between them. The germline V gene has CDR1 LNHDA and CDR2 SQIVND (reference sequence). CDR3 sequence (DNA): TGTGCCAGTAGTATGGGGCCACTCCTAAATTCACCCCTCCACTTT. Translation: CASSMGPLLNSPLHF. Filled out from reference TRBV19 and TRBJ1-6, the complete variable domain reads DGGITQSPKYLFRKEGQNVTLSCEQNLNHDAMYWYRQDPGQGLRLIYYSQIVNDFQKGDIAEGYSVSREKKESFPLTVTSAQKNPTAFYLCASSMGPLLNSPLHFGNGTRLTVT.

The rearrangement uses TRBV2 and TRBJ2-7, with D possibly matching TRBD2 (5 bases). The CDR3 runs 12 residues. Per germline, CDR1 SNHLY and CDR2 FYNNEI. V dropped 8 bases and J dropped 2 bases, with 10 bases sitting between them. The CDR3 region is CASQRGTYEQYF. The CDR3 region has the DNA TGTGCCAGCCAAAGAGGGACCTACGAGCAGTACTTC.

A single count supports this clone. CDR3 sequence reads: CAIYPGFRYGYTF. The DNA for the CDR3 is TGCGCCATCTATCCAGGGTTCCGTTATGGCTACACCTTC. The chain carries TRBV10-1 and TRBJ1-2; possibly TRBD1 for D (5 bases). CDR1 is WNHNN, CDR2 SYGVQD, per germline (reference sequence). This CDR3 region has 13 residues. V was pared by 10 bases and J by 5 bases, with 17 bases between.

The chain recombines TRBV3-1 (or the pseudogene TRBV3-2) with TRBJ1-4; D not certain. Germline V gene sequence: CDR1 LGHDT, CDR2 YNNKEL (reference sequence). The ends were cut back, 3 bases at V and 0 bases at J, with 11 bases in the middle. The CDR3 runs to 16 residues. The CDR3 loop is CASSHARGSTNEKLFF. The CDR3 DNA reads TGTGCCAGCAGCCATGCCCGTGGTTCAACTAATGAAAAACTGTTTTTT.

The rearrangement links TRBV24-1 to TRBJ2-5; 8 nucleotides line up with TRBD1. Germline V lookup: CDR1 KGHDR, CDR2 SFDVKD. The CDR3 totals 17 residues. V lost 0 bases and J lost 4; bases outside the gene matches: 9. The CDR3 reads CATSDLGRTGLGETQYF. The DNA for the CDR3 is TGTGCCACCAGTGATTTGGGGCGGACAGGGCTCGGAGAGACCCAGTACTTC.

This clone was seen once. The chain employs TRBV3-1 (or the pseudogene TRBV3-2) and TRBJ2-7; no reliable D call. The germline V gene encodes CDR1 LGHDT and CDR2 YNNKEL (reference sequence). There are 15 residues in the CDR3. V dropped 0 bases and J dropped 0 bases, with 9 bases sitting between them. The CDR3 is CASSQDFLSSYEQYF. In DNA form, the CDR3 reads TGTGCCAGCAGCCAAGATTTTCTTAGCTCCTACGAGCAGTACTTC.

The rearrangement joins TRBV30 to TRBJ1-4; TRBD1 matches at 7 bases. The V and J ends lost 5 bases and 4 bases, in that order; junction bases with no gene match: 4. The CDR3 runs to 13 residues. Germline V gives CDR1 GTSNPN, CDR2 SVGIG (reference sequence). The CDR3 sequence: CAWADRDNEKLFF. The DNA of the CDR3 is TGTGCCTGGGCCGACAGGGATAATGAAAAACTGTTTTTT.

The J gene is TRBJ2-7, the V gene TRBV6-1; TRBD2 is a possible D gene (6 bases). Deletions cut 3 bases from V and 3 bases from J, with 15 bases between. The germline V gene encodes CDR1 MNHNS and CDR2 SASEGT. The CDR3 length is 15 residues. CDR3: CASSETVGGLYEQYF. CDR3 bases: TGTGCCAGCAGTGAGACGGTTGGAGGGCTCTACGAGCAGTACTTC.

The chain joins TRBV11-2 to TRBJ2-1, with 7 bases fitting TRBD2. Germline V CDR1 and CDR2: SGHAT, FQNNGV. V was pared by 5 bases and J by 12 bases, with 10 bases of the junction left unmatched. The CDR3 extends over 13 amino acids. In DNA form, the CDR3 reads TGTGCCAGCAGCAGGGACTACCAAGGAGCGCAGTTCTTC. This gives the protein CASSRDYQGAQFF.

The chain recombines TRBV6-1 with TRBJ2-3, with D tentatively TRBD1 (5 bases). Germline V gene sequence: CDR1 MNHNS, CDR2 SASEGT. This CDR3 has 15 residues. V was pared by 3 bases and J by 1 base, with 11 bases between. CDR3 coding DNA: TGTGCCAGCAGTGAGTCTAGGGGCGGCACAGATACGCAGTATTTT. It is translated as CASSESRGGTDTQYF.

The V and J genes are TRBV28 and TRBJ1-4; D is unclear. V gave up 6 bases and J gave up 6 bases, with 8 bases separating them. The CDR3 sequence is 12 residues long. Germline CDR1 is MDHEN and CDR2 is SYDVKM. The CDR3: CASSFGDEKLFF. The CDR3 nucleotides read TGTGCCAGCAGCTTTGGGGATGAAAAACTGTTTTTT.

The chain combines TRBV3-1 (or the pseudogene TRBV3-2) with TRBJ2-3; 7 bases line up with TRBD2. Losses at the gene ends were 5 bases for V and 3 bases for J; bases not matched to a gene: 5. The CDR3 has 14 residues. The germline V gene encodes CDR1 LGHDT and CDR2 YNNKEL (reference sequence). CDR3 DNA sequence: TGTGCCAGCAGCGCTCGGGACTATACAGATACGCAGTATTTT. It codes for CASSARDYTDTQYF.

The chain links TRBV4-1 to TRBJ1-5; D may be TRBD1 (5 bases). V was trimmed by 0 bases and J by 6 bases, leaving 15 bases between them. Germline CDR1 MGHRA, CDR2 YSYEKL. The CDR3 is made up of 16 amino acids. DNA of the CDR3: TGCGCCAGCAGCCAAGAGGGTTTGGCAGGGTCTCAGCCCCAGCATTTT. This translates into CASSQEGLAGSQPQHF.

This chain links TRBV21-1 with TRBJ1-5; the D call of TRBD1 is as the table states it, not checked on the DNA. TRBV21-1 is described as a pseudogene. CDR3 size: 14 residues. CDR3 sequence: CASSNDRTDQPQHF. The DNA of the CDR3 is TGTGCCAGCAGCAATGATAGGACAGACCAGCCCCAGCATTTT.

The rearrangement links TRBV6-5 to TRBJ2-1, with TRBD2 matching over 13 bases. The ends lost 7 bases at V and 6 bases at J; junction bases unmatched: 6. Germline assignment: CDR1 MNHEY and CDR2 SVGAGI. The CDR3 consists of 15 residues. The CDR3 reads CASTMTSGRSNEQFF. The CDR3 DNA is TGTGCCAGCACCATGACTAGCGGGAGGTCCAATGAGCAGTTCTTC.

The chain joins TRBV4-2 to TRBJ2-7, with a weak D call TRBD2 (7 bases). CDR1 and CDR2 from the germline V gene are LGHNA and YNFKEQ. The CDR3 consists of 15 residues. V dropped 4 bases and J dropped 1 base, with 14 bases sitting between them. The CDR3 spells CASSPGEGGSYEQYF. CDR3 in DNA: TGTGCCAGCAGCCCGGGGGAGGGGGGATCCTACGAGCAGTACTTC.

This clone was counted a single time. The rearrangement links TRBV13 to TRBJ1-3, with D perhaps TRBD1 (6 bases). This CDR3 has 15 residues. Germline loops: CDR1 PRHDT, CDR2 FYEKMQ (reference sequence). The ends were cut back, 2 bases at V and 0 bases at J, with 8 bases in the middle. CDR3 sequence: CASSLMDSSGNTIYF. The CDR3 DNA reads TGTGCCAGCAGCTTAATGGACAGCTCTGGAAACACCATATATTTT.

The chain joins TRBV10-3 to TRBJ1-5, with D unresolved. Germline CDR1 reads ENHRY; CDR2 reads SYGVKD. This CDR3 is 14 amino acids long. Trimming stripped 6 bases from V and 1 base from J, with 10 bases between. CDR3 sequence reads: CAISPQESNQPQHF. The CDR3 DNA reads TGTGCCATCAGCCCCCAAGAGAGCAATCAGCCCCAGCATTTT.

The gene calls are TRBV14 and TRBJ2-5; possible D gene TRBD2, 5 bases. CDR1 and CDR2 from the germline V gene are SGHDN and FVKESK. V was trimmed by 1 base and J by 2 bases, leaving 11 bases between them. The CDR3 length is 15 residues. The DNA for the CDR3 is TGTGCCAGCAGCCAAGCCGGGAAGAAGCAAGAGACCCAGTACTTC. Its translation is CASSQAGKKQETQYF.

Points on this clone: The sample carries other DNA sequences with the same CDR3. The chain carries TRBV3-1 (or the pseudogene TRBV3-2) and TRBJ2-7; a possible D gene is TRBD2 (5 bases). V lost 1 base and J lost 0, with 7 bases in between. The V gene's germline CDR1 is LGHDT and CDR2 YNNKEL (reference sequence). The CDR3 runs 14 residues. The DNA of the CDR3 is TGTGCCAGCAGCCAAGGAACTAGCTCCTACGAGCAGTACTTC. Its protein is CASSQGTSSYEQYF.

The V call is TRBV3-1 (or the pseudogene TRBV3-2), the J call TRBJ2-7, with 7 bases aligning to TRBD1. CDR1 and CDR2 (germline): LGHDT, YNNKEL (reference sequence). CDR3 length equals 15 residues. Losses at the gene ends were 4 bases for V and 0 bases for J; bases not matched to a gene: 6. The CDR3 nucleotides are TGTGCCAGCAGCCCCAGACCAGGGGGCTCCTACGAGCAGTACTTC. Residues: CASSPRPGGSYEQYF.

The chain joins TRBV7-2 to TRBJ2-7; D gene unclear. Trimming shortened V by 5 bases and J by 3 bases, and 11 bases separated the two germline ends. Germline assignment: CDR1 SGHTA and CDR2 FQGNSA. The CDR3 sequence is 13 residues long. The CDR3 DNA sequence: TGTGCCAGCAGCCTGTCGGGCGGCTACGAGCAGTACTTC. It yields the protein CASSLSGGYEQYF.

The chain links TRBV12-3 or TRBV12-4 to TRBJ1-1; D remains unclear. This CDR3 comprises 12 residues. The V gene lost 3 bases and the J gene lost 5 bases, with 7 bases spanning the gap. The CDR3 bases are TGTGCCAGCAGTTTTACTGGAACTGAAGCTTTCTTT. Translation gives CASSFTGTEAFF.